These T cell receptor beta chains were read from a single sample in a study of cytomegalovirus exposure and HLA in healthy donors. Only in-frame clones appear in the TCRdb table, and some are missing; sequencing was by immunoSEQ multiplex PCR. The table lists 45,000 to 70,000 clones, with approximately 11% in the top ten. Specimen: PBMCs. The receptors originated from a woman between 50 and 59 years old in good health and CMV-seropositive. Each CDR3 is given with its conserved first and last residue. The D gene is left open where the match is weak.

j_call d_call v_call cdr3_nt cdr3_aa
TRBJ2-1 TRBD2 TRBV4-1 TGCGCCAGCAGCCAAGTAGCGGGAGGGCTATACAATGAGCAGTTCTTC CASSQVAGGLYNEQFF
TRBJ2-7 TRBD2 TRBV5-1 TGCGCCAGCAGCTTGGAACTAGCGGGAGGCGAGCAGTACTTC CASSLELAGGEQYF
TRBJ2-3 TRBD1 TRBV18 TGTGCCAGCTCGCCGAACATTGGGACAGGGGACACAGATACGCAGTATTTT CASSPNIGTGDTDTQYF
TRBJ2-7 TRBD1 TRBV5-1 TGCGCCAGCAGCTTGGCGACAGGGCCTACCTACGAGCAGTACTTC CASSLATGPTYEQYF
TRBJ1-4 - TRBV30 TGTGCCTGGAGTCGAAGGAGGGATGAAAAACTGTTTTTT CAWSRRRDEKLFF
TRBJ1-2 TRBD1 TRBV18 TGTGCCAGCTCACCACAGGGGGCTGGTGGCTACACCTTC CASSPQGAGGYTF
TRBJ2-3 TRBD2 TRBV5-1 TGCGCCAGCAGCTTGGCGGCGGGAGGGCACACAGATACGCAGTATTTT CASSLAAGGHTDTQYF
TRBJ2-7 TRBD1 TRBV5-6 TGTGCCAGCAGCTTACAGGGGGACTACGAGCAGTACTTC CASSLQGDYEQYF
TRBJ1-2 TRBD1 TRBV7-2 TGTGCCAGCAGCTCGGGGCAGGGGGGATATGGCTACACCTTC CASSSGQGGYGYTF
TRBJ1-2 - TRBV18 TGTGCCAGCTCACCACCAGGGGGTGGCTACACCTTC CASSPPGGGYTF
TRBJ2-3 - TRBV27 TGTGCCAGCAGTTCGCCCTTAGGGGGCACAGATACGCAGTATTTT CASSSPLGGTDTQYF
TRBJ2-3 TRBD2 TRBV5-1 TGCGCCAGCAGCCTTAGCGGGGGATCCACAGATACGCAGTATTTT CASSLSGGSTDTQYF
TRBJ2-1 TRBD2 TRBV7-9 TGTGCCAGCAGCCCGGGACTAGCGGTACTCGGGCAGTTCTTC CASSPGLAVLGQFF
TRBJ1-1 TRBD1 TRBV19 TGTGCCAGTAGATACAGGGGTGAGGGTGCGAACACTGAAGCTTTCTTT CASRYRGEGANTEAFF
TRBJ1-2 - TRBV6-5 TGTGCCAGCAGTTACTTACAGAGCTATGGCTACACCTTC CASSYLQSYGYTF
TRBJ2-1 TRBD1 TRBV5-6 TGTGCCAGCAGCTTACGGACAGGGTACAATGAGCAGTTCTTC CASSLRTGYNEQFF
TRBJ1-1 - TRBV5-1 TGCGCCAGCAGCCTGGACAGAAACACTGAAGCTTTCTTT CASSLDRNTEAFF
TRBJ2-1 - TRBV5-1 TGCGCCAGCAGCTTGGACCGGGAGTTCAATGAGCAGTTCTTC CASSLDREFNEQFF
TRBJ1-1 TRBD1 TRBV29-1 TGCAGCGAGCATAGACAGGGCCTCGAAGCTTTCTTT CSEHRQGLEAFF
TRBJ2-5 - TRBV2 TGTGCCAGCAGTCCAGAGCAGTTGGGCACCCAGTACTTC CASSPEQLGTQYF
TRBJ1-2 - TRBV18 TGTGCCAGCTCACCGTCCAGGTCGGCCTCAGGAGGCTACACCTTC CASSPSRSASGGYTF
TRBJ2-7 - TRBV28 TGTGCCAGCGCCAGAACAGGATTTTACGAGCAGTACTTC CASARTGFYEQYF
TRBJ1-4 TRBD1 TRBV4-1 TGCGCCAGCAGCGACGGGACAGGGAGGAGGACTAATGAAAAACTGTTTTTT CASSDGTGRRTNEKLFF
TRBJ2-5 TRBD1 TRBV19 TGTGCCAGTAGTGACAGGGGTGGAGAGACCCAGTACTTC CASSDRGGETQYF
TRBJ1-4 - TRBV5-1 TGCGCCAGCAGCTTTGGCGGAGCTAATGAAAAACTGTTTTTT CASSFGGANEKLFF
TRBJ1-1 - TRBV10-1 TGCGCCAGCAAAGGGGGAACCCAGAACACTGAAGCTTTCTTT CASKGGTQNTEAFF
TRBJ1-1 - TRBV18 TGTGCCAGCTCACCGGTCCAGCCGGGATTGAACACTGAAGCTTTCTTT CASSPVQPGLNTEAFF
TRBJ1-1 TRBD1 TRBV28 TGTGCCAGCAGATACGACAGGGGGGACACTGAAGCTTTCTTT CASRYDRGDTEAFF
TRBJ1-1 - TRBV13 TGTGTACCCAGCCAGGGAGGAGGATGGTTCCCTCAGAACACTGAAGCTTTCTTT CVPSQGGGWFPQNTEAFF
TRBJ1-2 TRBD1 TRBV6-1 TGTGCCAGCAGTCCACAGGGGAACTATGGCTACACCTTC CASSPQGNYGYTF
TRBJ1-2 - TRBV18 TGTGCCAGCTCACCACGATCAGTTAACTATGGCTACACCTTC CASSPRSVNYGYTF
TRBJ2-1 TRBD2 TRBV19 TGTGCCAGTAGTTTGACTACTGGGGGGGATGAGCAGTTCTTC CASSLTTGGDEQFF
TRBJ2-1 - TRBV18 TGTGCCAGCTCACCACCCGAGGGATTAGGCCATGAGCAGTTCTTC CASSPPEGLGHEQFF
TRBJ2-1 TRBD1 TRBV4-3 TGCGCCAGCAGCCCCCAGGGGGCCTTGTACAATGAGCAGTTCTTC CASSPQGALYNEQFF
TRBJ1-4 - TRBV30 TGTGCTTTCGTGGGGGGGGGTGAAAAACTGTTTTTT CAFVGGGEKLFF
TRBJ2-2 TRBD1 TRBV5-1 TGCGCCAGCAGCCCCCTCGGGACAGGGGGCGCAAAGAACACCGGGGAGCTGTTTTTT CASSPLGTGGAKNTGELFF
TRBJ2-1 TRBD2 TRBV28 TGTGCCAGCAGTTTATATTTCGGGGCGGGAGGGGATAATGAGCAGTTCTTC CASSLYFGAGGDNEQFF
TRBJ2-7 - TRBV28 TGTGCCAGCAGCCCGCGACGGGAGAGCTCCTACGAGCAGTACTTC CASSPRRESSYEQYF
TRBJ2-3 TRBD2 TRBV5-1 TGCGCCAGCAGCTTGGGGCTAGCGGGATTCGGAGATACGCAGTATTTT CASSLGLAGFGDTQYF
TRBJ2-7 TRBD1 TRBV4-1 TGCGCCAGCAGCCGGTCCGGGACAGGGAACTACGAGCAGTACTTC CASSRSGTGNYEQYF
TRBJ2-4 TRBD1 TRBV19 TGTGCCAGTAGTTCCCGGGGGACAGGGGGTTCTGGGAACATTCAGTACTTC CASSSRGTGGSGNIQYF
TRBJ1-5 TRBD1 TRBV27 TGTGCCACCTGCAGGGGGCGCAATCAGCCCCAGCATTTT CATCRGRNQPQHF
TRBJ1-1 - TRBV6-5 TGTGCCAGCAGTTACGGGCTGGGTGCTACTGAAGCTTTCTTT CASSYGLGATEAFF
TRBJ2-7 TRBD1 TRBV29-1 TGCAGCGTTGACGCAGGGGGCTCCTACGAGCAGTACTTC CSVDAGGSYEQYF
TRBJ2-5 TRBD2 TRBV5-5 TGTGCCAGCAGCTTGGGGCGGGGGGGCGGACAAGAGACCCAGTACTTC CASSLGRGGGQETQYF
TRBJ2-3 - TRBV27 TGTGCCAGCAGTTTCTCCACAGATACGCAGTATTTT CASSFSTDTQYF
TRBJ2-7 TRBD2 TRBV18 TGTGCCAGCTCACCGAGGCGAAGCGGGGATTCCTACGAGCAGTACTTC CASSPRRSGDSYEQYF